These 30 T cell receptor beta chains originate from one sample sequenced in a study of T cells in Graves' hyperthyroidism and ophthalmopathy (dated by TCRdb to the late 2010s). The method behind the library was multiplex PCR. The listed sequencing device is Illumina HiSeq 2000. TCR beta CDR3 regions were amplified from RNA transcripts. The first round of RT-PCR for the TCR CDR3 was performed with the HTBI primer set and the Qiagen OneStep RT-PCR kit. The raw public data were reprocessed by TCRdb itself: fastp quality trimming at Q25, MiXCR clonotype calling, in-frame beta chains only. Each CDR3 protein appears once, grouped with its most common genes and DNA. The sample table records 210,000 or so distinct CDR3 sequences; roughly a sixth of these occur just once. Roughly 50% of the sample comes from the top ten. Sequenced: blood. Receptors were obtained from a man aged 45-65 years with Graves' hyperthyroidism.

This clonotype showed up many times. The V gene is TRBV5-1, the J gene TRBJ2-7, with D possibly matching TRBD2 (5 bases). This CDR3 spans 13 amino acids. The germline V and J ends were trimmed by 4 bases and 3 bases, with 11 bases remaining between them. CDR1 is SGHRS and CDR2 is YFSETQ in the germline V gene. The CDR3 region is CASSRGRDYEQYF. CDR3 in DNA: TGCGCCAGCAGCCGCGGACGGGACTACGAGCAGTACTTC. Complete variable domain (other parts from reference TRBV5-1 and TRBJ2-7): KAGVTQTPRYLIKTRGQQVTLSCSPISGHRSVSWYQQTPGQGLQFLFEYFSETQRNKGNFPGRFSGRQFSNSRSEMNVSTLELGDSALYLCASSRGRDYEQYFGPGTRLTVT.

This clonotype came up many times. The chain carries TRBV5-1 and TRBJ1-2; possibly TRBD1 for D (6 bases). This CDR3 spans 15 amino acids. Per the germline V gene, CDR1 is SGHRS and CDR2 is YFSETQ. V lost 4 bases to trimming and J lost 3 bases, with 16 bases between them. The CDR3 here is CASSKTTGRDYGYTF. The CDR3 DNA sequence: TGCGCCAGCAGCAAAACAACAGGGAGGGACTATGGCTACACCTTC. The full variable domain, rest sourced from reference TRBV5-1 and TRBJ1-2, is KAGVTQTPRYLIKTRGQQVTLSCSPISGHRSVSWYQQTPGQGLQFLFEYFSETQRNKGNFPGRFSGRQFSNSRSEMNVSTLELGDSALYLCASSKTTGRDYGYTFGSGTRLTVV.

This chain links TRBV6-2 or TRBV6-3 with TRBJ2-7, with TRBD2 matching 7 bases. The germline V gene encodes CDR1 MNHEY and CDR2 SVGEGT. J was trimmed by 1 base and V by 4 bases; bases with no gene match: 4. CDR3 length: 14 residues. The CDR3 region is CASSLEGLSYEQYF. The CDR3 DNA is TGTGCCAGCAGTTTAGAGGGACTATCCTACGAGCAGTACTTC.

This clonotype was seen at least ten times. The J gene is TRBJ2-3, the V gene TRBV20-1; 13 positions agree with TRBD2. From germline, CDR1 is DFQATT and CDR2 SNEGSKA (reference sequence). The CDR3 contains 19 residues. The junction had 17 bases not matched to a gene; V was cut back by 6 bases and J by 2 bases. The CDR3 loop reads CSAATRAGLAGTSTDTQYF. CDR3 in DNA: TGCAGTGCAGCTACGAGGGCGGGACTAGCGGGGACCTCCACAGATACGCAGTATTTT.

The genes are TRBV29-1 and TRBJ2-5, with 8 bases that match TRBD2. CDR3 length equals 15 residues. Germline lookup yields CDR1 SQVTM and CDR2 ANQGSEA. V was pared by 3 bases and J by 5 bases, with 11 bases of the junction left unmatched. The CDR3 DNA is TGCAGCGTTGATCCCAGCGGGAGAGATTTGGAGACCCAGTACTTC. Translated: CSVDPSGRDLETQYF.

The V call is TRBV5-1, the J call TRBJ2-2; maybe TRBD1 (7 bases). There are 15 residues in the CDR3. Trimming took off 3 bases at V and 5 bases at J, with 14 bases between the two ends. Germline values: CDR1 SGHRS, CDR2 YFSETQ. The CDR3 DNA follows: TGCGCCAGCAGCTGGTCAGGGGGGAGTACCGGGGAGCTGTTTTTT. Translating it yields CASSWSGGSTGELFF. Full variable domain (missing parts from reference TRBV5-1 and TRBJ2-2): KAGVTQTPRYLIKTRGQQVTLSCSPISGHRSVSWYQQTPGQGLQFLFEYFSETQRNKGNFPGRFSGRQFSNSRSEMNVSTLELGDSALYLCASSWSGGSTGELFFGEGSRLTVL.

This clonotype was detected a few times. The chain uses TRBV5-6 and TRBJ2-2; no clear D. Trimming removed 3 bases at V and 4 bases at J, with 10 bases between. The CDR3 is made up of 14 amino acids. Germline V gene lookup returns CDR1 SGHDT and CDR2 YYEEEE. The CDR3 here is CASSYDWRTGELFF. The CDR3 DNA reads TGTGCCAGCAGCTACGACTGGCGCACCGGGGAGCTGTTTTTT.

This clonotype was observed many times. This rearrangement joins TRBV2 to TRBJ1-5; D might be TRBD1 (5 bases). CDR1 is SNHLY and CDR2 is FYNNEI in the germline V gene. V was trimmed by 8 bases and J by 0 bases, leaving 8 bases between them. The CDR3 extends over 13 amino acids. CDR3 coding DNA: TGTGCCAGCGGGGGAGATAGCAATCAGCCCCAGCATTTT. Amino acid sequence: CASGGDSNQPQHF.

The chain joins TRBV2 to TRBJ2-1; weak D call: TRBD2 (6 bases). Trimming cost V 6 bases and J 7 bases, with 13 bases left between them. This CDR3 region has 13 residues. Germline V gives CDR1 SNHLY, CDR2 FYNNEI. The CDR3 region has the DNA TGTGCCAGCAGAGCGGGCCAGCTGAATGAGCAGTTCTTC. Its translation is CASRAGQLNEQFF.

The genes are TRBV9 and TRBJ2-5; 7 nucleotides match TRBD2. CDR3 size: 15 residues. Looked up from germline, CDR1 is SGDLS and CDR2 is YYNGEE. V trimming: 3 bases; J trimming: 2 bases; junction bases outside the gene matches: 7. The CDR3 DNA reads TGTGCCAGCAGCGCCGGGACTACCGAACAAGAGACCCAGTACTTC. Protein: CASSAGTTEQETQYF.

In this sample, this clonotype turned up many times. The V call is TRBV25-1, the J call TRBJ2-1, with D possibly being TRBD2 (6 bases). CDR3 length equals 15 residues. The germline V gene encodes CDR1 MGHDK and CDR2 SYGVNS. The V and J ends lost 2 bases and 10 bases respectively, with 18 bases between them. CDR3 DNA sequence: TGTGCCAGCAGTGAAGGAGGCGGGGTGGAGTGGGAGCAGTTCTTC. Protein sequence: CASSEGGGVEWEQFF.

This clonotype was seen at least ten times. This chain links TRBV12-3 or TRBV12-4 with TRBJ2-1; D call uncertain. The CDR3 totals 15 residues. V lost 8 bases, J lost 3 bases, and 17 bases lay in between. The CDR3 reads CASGILRTLYNEQFF. CDR3 DNA: TGTGCCAGCGGCATACTACGCACCCTCTACAATGAGCAGTTCTTC.

This clonotype was seen many times. The V call is TRBV18, the J call TRBJ1-1; D not certain. The CDR3 spans 14 residues. V was clipped by 1 base and J by 0 bases, with 6 bases between them. Germline V lookup: CDR1 KGHSH, CDR2 LQKENI. The CDR3 DNA sequence: TGTGCCAGCTCACCACTGAATGTGAACACTGAAGCTTTCTTT. Translation: CASSPLNVNTEAFF. The full variable domain, with the rest looked up from reference TRBV18 and TRBJ1-1, is NAGVMQNPRHLVRRRGQEARLRCSPMKGHSHVYWYRQLPEEGLKFMVYLQKENIIDESGMPKERFSAEFPKEGPSILRIQQVVRGDSAAYFCASSPLNVNTEAFFGQGTRLTVV.

In this sample, this clonotype turned up a few times. The chain is built from TRBV3-1 and TRBJ2-5; D uncertain. The CDR3 consists of 12 residues. Germline CDR1 and CDR2: LGHDT and YNNKEL (reference sequence). V lost 3 bases and J lost 2, with 4 bases in between. This CDR3 reads CASSHLQETQYF. In DNA form, the CDR3 reads TGTGCCAGCAGCCACCTGCAAGAGACCCAGTACTTC.

The chain uses TRBV3-1 and TRBJ2-7; 11 bases align to TRBD2. This CDR3 contains 15 residues. The J segment lost 5 bases and the V segment lost 3 bases, leaving 6 bases of the junction unmatched. Per germline, CDR1 LGHDT and CDR2 YNNKEL (reference sequence). CDR3: CASSHSTGLADEQYF. The CDR3 coding sequence is TGTGCCAGCAGCCATTCAACGGGACTAGCGGACGAGCAGTACTTC.

At least ten counts were recorded for this clonotype. The chain carries TRBV10-2 and TRBJ2-7; 7 bases agree with TRBD1. V gave up 4 bases and J gave up 2 bases; unmatched junction bases: 2. The germline CDR1 and CDR2 sequences are WSHSY and SAAADI. This CDR3 region has 13 residues. The CDR3 is CASSGGTAYEQYF. The CDR3, as DNA: TGCGCCAGCAGTGGGGGGACAGCCTACGAGCAGTACTTC.

This clonotype turned up a few times. The CDR3 DNA is TGCAGTGCTAGAGGGACATGGGAAAAACTGTTTTTT. This gives the protein CSARGTWEKLFF. The V and J genes are TRBV20-1 and TRBJ1-4, with a weak D call TRBD1 (5 bases). In germline, CDR1 is DFQATT, CDR2 SNEGSKA (reference sequence). The CDR3 runs 12 residues. With 1 base removed from V and 8 bases from J, the gap between germline ends came to 8 bases.

This clonotype was found many times. The chain links TRBV12-3 or TRBV12-4 to TRBJ2-1; D unresolved. Trimming removed 3 bases from V and 0 bases from J, with 12 bases in between. There are 16 residues in the CDR3. The CDR3 DNA reads TGTGCCAGCAGTTTCCGGCAGTCGAGCTCCTACAATGAGCAGTTCTTC. This sequence encodes CASSFRQSSSYNEQFF.

This clonotype has more than one count but fewer than ten. DNA of the CDR3: TGTGCCAGCAGCGTAGGGACAGGGGACGAGCAGTACTTC. Translation gives CASSVGTGDEQYF. V gene TRBV9 combines with J gene TRBJ2-7; 9 bases are shared with TRBD1. CDR1 and CDR2 (germline): SGDLS, YYNGEE. V was clipped by 0 bases and J by 5 bases; unmatched bases: 0. The CDR3 is 13 amino acids.

In this sample, this clonotype turned up a few times. V usage is TRBV30 and J usage is TRBJ2-4; TRBD2 matches 8 bases. This CDR3 contains 15 residues. Germline V gene data show CDR1 as GTSNPN and CDR2 as SVGIG (reference sequence). Trimming removed 0 bases from V and 5 bases from J; junction bases left unmatched: 6. CDR3: CAWSVQRGIENIQYF. CDR3 sequence (DNA): TGTGCCTGGAGTGTACAGCGGGGGATAGAAAACATTCAGTACTTC.

V gene TRBV12-3 or TRBV12-4 combines with J gene TRBJ2-3; D tentatively fits TRBD1 or TRBD2 (5 bases each). This CDR3 has 14 amino acids. V was trimmed by 3 bases and J by 5 bases, leaving 12 bases between them. CDR3 amino acids: CASSFLGEIDTQYF. For the CDR3, the DNA is TGTGCCAGCAGTTTCCTAGGGGAGATAGATACGCAGTATTTT.

The chain joins TRBV27 to TRBJ2-7, with 9 positions matching TRBD1. Trimming at V came to 6 bases and at J to 2 bases, leaving 8 bases not matched to a gene. Per germline, CDR1 MNHEY and CDR2 SMNVEV (reference sequence). The CDR3 runs 15 residues. Here the CDR3 DNA reads TGTGCCAGCAGAGCGGGACAGGGAAGAGCCTACGAGCAGTACTTC. Its protein product is CASRAGQGRAYEQYF.

This chain joins TRBV7-2 and TRBJ2-1; 12 nucleotides align to TRBD2. Losses at the gene ends were 3 bases for V and 2 bases for J; bases not matched to a gene: 5. The CDR3 covers 17 residues. Germline CDR1 SGHTA, CDR2 FQGNSA. The CDR3 region has the DNA TGTGCCAGCAGCTTGGGACTAGCGGGTCCCCCCTACAATGAGCAGTTCTTC. Protein: CASSLGLAGPPYNEQFF.

V and J are TRBV27 and TRBJ2-1; 13 bases fit TRBD2. CDR3 size: 13 residues. Trimming cost V 8 bases and J 7 bases; bases outside gene matches: 2. CDR1 is MNHEY and CDR2 is SMNVEV in the germline V gene (reference sequence). The CDR3 loop is CASGLAGVNEQFF. CDR3 sequence (DNA): TGTGCCAGCGGACTAGCGGGAGTTAATGAGCAGTTCTTC.

A few counts support this clonotype. J is TRBJ2-7 and V is TRBV24-1, with D unresolved. In germline, CDR1 is KGHDR, CDR2 SFDVKD. The V gene lost 2 bases and the J gene lost 3 bases, with 7 bases spanning the gap. This CDR3 contains 13 residues. This CDR3 is CATSDSGRYEQYF. CDR3 in DNA: TGTGCCACCAGTGATTCGGGCCGCTACGAGCAGTACTTC.

At least ten counts were recorded for this clonotype. The rearrangement joins TRBV6-6 to TRBJ2-5, with 12 bases fitting TRBD1. V was pared by 2 bases and J by 5 bases, with 3 bases of the junction left unmatched. Germline-derived CDR1 and CDR2 are MNHNY and SVGAGI (reference sequence). CDR3 length: 15 amino acids. The CDR3 sequence is CASSYTGTGGETQYF. CDR3 DNA sequence: TGTGCCAGCAGTTACACCGGGACAGGGGGCGAGACCCAGTACTTC.

This clonotype has more than one count but fewer than ten. V gene TRBV19 combines with J gene TRBJ2-6; D remains ambiguous. The CDR3 contains 15 residues. V gave up 8 bases and J gave up 0 bases, with 11 bases separating them. The germline gives CDR1 LNHDA, CDR2 SQIVND (reference sequence). The CDR3 loop reads CASPSASSGANVLTF. The CDR3, as DNA: TGTGCCAGTCCAAGTGCGAGCTCTGGGGCCAACGTCCTGACTTTC.

Worth noting for this clonotype: This may come from a read error, since a much larger clone is one base off. The J gene is TRBJ2-2, the V gene TRBV7-2, with D possibly TRBD1 on 6 matching bases. Per the germline V gene, CDR1 is SGHTA and CDR2 is FQGNSA. This CDR3 has 15 residues. The CDR3 loop is CASSLTGSNTGKLFF. The CDR3 DNA is TGTGCCAGCAGCCTGACAGGATCCAACACCGGGAAGCTGTTTTTT.

This clonotype was seen at least ten times. The chain uses TRBV7-8 and TRBJ1-6; 7 bases align to TRBD1. CDR3 size: 15 residues. Looked up from germline, CDR1 is SGHVS and CDR2 is FQNEAQ. Germline trimming cut 5 bases from V and 14 bases from J; bases unmatched to any gene: 15. As DNA, the CDR3 is TGTGCCAGCAGCCTAGACAGGGTGGGCGCCAGGGCCCTCCACTTT. It is translated as CASSLDRVGARALHF.

This clonotype was found many times. This chain connects TRBV30 to TRBJ2-7, with TRBD2 matching 8 bases. Trimming took 4 bases from V and 0 from J; bases not matched to a gene: 2. CDR3 length: 13 residues. CDR1 and CDR2 from the germline V gene are GTSNPN and SVGIG (reference sequence). The CDR3 nucleotides read TGTGCCTGGATAAGCGGGGGCTCCTACGAGCAGTACTTC. It encodes CAWISGGSYEQYF.